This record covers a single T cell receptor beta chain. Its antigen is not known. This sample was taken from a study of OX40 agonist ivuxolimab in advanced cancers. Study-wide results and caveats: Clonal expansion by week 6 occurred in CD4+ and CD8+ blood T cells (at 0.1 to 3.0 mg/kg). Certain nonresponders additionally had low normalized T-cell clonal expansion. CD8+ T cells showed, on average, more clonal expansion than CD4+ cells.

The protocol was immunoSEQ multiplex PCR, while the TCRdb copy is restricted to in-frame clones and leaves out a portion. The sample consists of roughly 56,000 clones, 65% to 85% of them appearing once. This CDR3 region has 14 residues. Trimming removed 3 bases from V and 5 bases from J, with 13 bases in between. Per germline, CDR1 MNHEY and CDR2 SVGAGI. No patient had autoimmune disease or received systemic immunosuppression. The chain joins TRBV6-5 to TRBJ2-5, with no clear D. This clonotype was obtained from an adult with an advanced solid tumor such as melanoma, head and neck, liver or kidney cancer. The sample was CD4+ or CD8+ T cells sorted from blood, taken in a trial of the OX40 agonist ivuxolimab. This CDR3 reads CASSYGDRMETQYF. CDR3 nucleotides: TGTGCCAGCAGTTATGGGGATCGGATGGAGACCCAGTACTTC.